A selection of T cell receptor beta chains follows, all from one sample in a study of cytomegalovirus exposure and HLA in healthy donors. Data came from immunoSEQ multiplex PCR; TCRdb stores just in-frame clones and leaves some out. This sample's clone table lists under 200,000 clones. Sequencing was carried out using PBMCs. These receptors were taken from a man aged 30 to 39 in good health and CMV-seronegative. CDR3s include the opening cysteine and the closing phenylalanine or tryptophan. A D gene is named only where the DNA matches it firmly.

TRBJ2-7	-	TRBV9	TGTGCCAGCAGCAGTCGCGGGGAGCAGTACTTC	CASSSRGEQYF
TRBJ1-5	TRBD1	TRBV18	TGTGCCAGCTCACTCGACAGGGGCAGACTTAGCAATCAGCCCCAGCATTTT	CASSLDRGRLSNQPQHF
TRBJ2-2	-	TRBV19	TGTGCCAGTAGTATTGGACCAGGGGTGGGCACCGGGGAGCTGTTTTTT	CASSIGPGVGTGELFF
TRBJ1-1	-	TRBV12-5	TGTGCTAGTGGTTTGGTAAGAGGGAGGATCACTGAAGCTTTCTTT	CASGLVRGRITEAFF
TRBJ1-5	TRBD1	TRBV6-5	TGTGCCAGCAGTTACTCGACAGGGGCCAATGAGCCCCAGCATTTT	CASSYSTGANEPQHF
TRBJ1-2	-	TRBV7-6	TGTGCCAGCAGCTTACGCCCGTTCCGGGTCCCTAACTATGGCTACACCTTC	CASSLRPFRVPNYGYTF
TRBJ1-3	-	TRBV7-9	TGTGCCAGCAGCTGGGAGTTGGGCGGAAACACCATATATTTT	CASSWELGGNTIYF
TRBJ2-1	-	TRBV27	TGTGCCAGCAGTTTGTCGGGGAGCTCCTACAATGAGCAGTTCTTC	CASSLSGSSYNEQFF
TRBJ1-3	TRBD1	TRBV7-2	TGTGCCAGCAGCTCGCAGGGGGTTTCTGGAAACACCATATATTTT	CASSSQGVSGNTIYF
TRBJ2-7	-	TRBV5-1	TGCGCCAGCAGCTTGCTAGACAGCTCCTACGAGCAGTACTTC	CASSLLDSSYEQYF
TRBJ1-3	TRBD1	TRBV5-4	TGTGCCAGCAGCCTAACCGGGACAGGGGACGTAGTCGGAAACACCATATATTTT	CASSLTGTGDVVGNTIYF
TRBJ2-3	-	TRBV19	TGTGCCAGTAGTATCCAGGCTATCACAGATACGCAGTATTTT	CASSIQAITDTQYF
TRBJ1-1	-	TRBV7-6	TGTGCCAGCAGCTTACAACAGGGTGGCACTGAAGCTTTCTTT	CASSLQQGGTEAFF
TRBJ2-2	TRBD2	TRBV9	TGTGCCAGCAGCGTAGCGGGAGGGCCACTCTGGGAGCTGTTTTTT	CASSVAGGPLWELFF
TRBJ1-4	-	TRBV27	TGTGCCAGCAGTTTTAGCCGGGTTGAAAAACTGTTTTTT	CASSFSRVEKLFF
TRBJ1-2	-	TRBV5-1	TGCGCCAGCAGCTTGGACAGACCTAACTATGGCTACACCTTC	CASSLDRPNYGYTF
TRBJ1-4	-	TRBV6-6	TGTGCCACCTACAGGGCAACTAATGAAAAACTGTTTTTT	CATYRATNEKLFF
TRBJ2-7	TRBD1	TRBV28	TGTGCCAGCAGTCTCTCGGGACAGCTTTACGAGCAGTACTTC	CASSLSGQLYEQYF
TRBJ2-1	TRBD2	TRBV7-6	TGTGCCAGCAGCTTAGAAAAGGCTAGCGGGGGCTTTAGTAATGAGCAGTTCTTC	CASSLEKASGGFSNEQFF
TRBJ2-7	-	TRBV5-4	TGTGCCAGCAGCTTGGCTGGGGAGTCCTACGAGCAGTACTTC	CASSLAGESYEQYF
TRBJ2-1	-	TRBV11-3	TGTGCCAGCAGCACCGGAGGTGCCTACAATGAGCAGTTCTTC	CASSTGGAYNEQFF
TRBJ1-2	-	TRBV14	TGTGCCAGCAGCCCTCGAACAGGCTATGGCTACACCTTC	CASSPRTGYGYTF
TRBJ1-2	-	TRBV9	TGTGCCAGCAGCGTAGATGAGGGGGCTAACTATGGCTACACCTTC	CASSVDEGANYGYTF
TRBJ1-6	-	TRBV5-1	TGCGCCAGCAGCGGAGACTTCAGCTCCTATAATTCACCCCTCCACTTT	CASSGDFSSYNSPLHF
TRBJ2-7	-	TRBV28	TGTGCCAGCAGTTCCGCGGCCTACGAGCAGTACTTC	CASSSAAYEQYF
TRBJ2-1	TRBD1	TRBV19	TGTGCCAGCCGGACTCCGGGACAGGGCAAGGATGAGCAGTTCTTC	CASRTPGQGKDEQFF
TRBJ2-7	-	TRBV28	TGTGCCAGCAGTTTAGGAGAGACCGAGCAGTACTTC	CASSLGETEQYF
TRBJ1-2	-	TRBV7-9	TGTGCCAGCAGCCCAGCTCTAGTGGCACGCTATGGCTACACCTTC	CASSPALVARYGYTF
TRBJ2-7	TRBD1	TRBV7-9	TGTGCCAGCAGCCCCCGCGACAGGGGGAGAGAGGAGTACTTC	CASSPRDRGREEYF
TRBJ1-2	TRBD1	TRBV11-2	TGTGCCACCTCCTCGACGACAGGGTACGGCTACACCTTC	CATSSTTGYGYTF
TRBJ1-5	-	TRBV25-1	TGTGCCAGCAGTGTTTATGCGGGAGTCCAGCCCCAGCATTTT	CASSVYAGVQPQHF
TRBJ1-2	TRBD1	TRBV7-2	TGTGCCAGCAGCTTAGTATCGGTGACAGGGGATCATGGCTACACCTTC	CASSLVSVTGDHGYTF
TRBJ1-5	-	TRBV6-6	TGTGCCAGCAGTTACTCGAGCAGGGGATCAGCTGGGCATTTT	CASSYSSRGSAGHF
TRBJ1-6	TRBD1	TRBV18	TGTGCCAGCTCACCTTCCGGGACAGGGGATTCACCCCTCCACTTT	CASSPSGTGDSPLHF
TRBJ2-5	TRBD1	TRBV2	TGTGCCAGCAGTGAGGTGTCAGGGGGCCAAGAGACCCAGTACTTC	CASSEVSGGQETQYF
TRBJ2-7	TRBD2	TRBV30	TGTGCCTGGAGCCTGACTAGCCGCGAGCAGTACTTC	CAWSLTSREQYF
TRBJ2-1	TRBD2	TRBV6-1	TGTGCCAGCAGTGGCCGACTAGCGGAACTGTTCTTC	CASSGRLAELFF
TRBJ2-7	TRBD1	TRBV7-2	TGTGCCAGCAGCTTAGGCAGGGGGCCCTACGAGCAGTACTTC	CASSLGRGPYEQYF
TRBJ2-5	-	TRBV2	TGTGCCAGCGGGGAAGGGACTTCCGTTGAGGAGACCCAGTACTTC	CASGEGTSVEETQYF
TRBJ2-1	-	TRBV5-4	TGTGCCAGCAGCTTGATCGCGGGGTATGAGCAGTTCTTC	CASSLIAGYEQFF
TRBJ1-1	-	TRBV12-1	TGTGCCAGCAGCTTTGGCCCCGATCGACAGGGGGCTGGGAAGAACACTGAAGCTTTCTTT	CASSFGPDRQGAGKNTEAFF
TRBJ2-7	-	TRBV7-9	TGTGCCAGCAGCCCTAATCCACCCTCCGAGCAGTACTTC	CASSPNPPSEQYF
TRBJ1-3	-	TRBV4-3	TGCGCCAGCAGCCAAGTCTCCGGGGATGGAAACACCATATATTTT	CASSQVSGDGNTIYF
TRBJ1-1	-	TRBV5-1	TGCGCCAGCAGCTTAACAGAGACCTTGAACACTGAAGCTTTCTTT	CASSLTETLNTEAFF
TRBJ2-7	TRBD2	TRBV10-2	TGCGCCAGCAGCGAACAAGGACTAGCGGATTACGAGCAGTACTTC	CASSEQGLADYEQYF
TRBJ2-7	TRBD1	TRBV11-1	TGTGCCAGCAGCAGTGGCGGACAGGGAACCTACGAGCAGTACTTC	CASSSGGQGTYEQYF